Listed below are T cell receptor beta chains from one sample, sequenced in a study of blood T cell repertoires in COVID-19. Using immunoSEQ multiplex PCR, the repertoire was profiled, and TCRdb retains in-frame clones only, with some absent. The sample carries 250,000 to 300,000 clones, approximately 90% recorded once. The sequenced sample was PBMCs or T cells enriched from blood (not recorded which). The origin of the receptors is a woman aged 60-75 years in a cohort exposed to, infected with or recovered from COVID-19 (not recorded which). Both conserved end residues are part of each CDR3.

CDR3aa: CASSFPGTGMGEQYF; j_gene: TRBJ2-7; v_gene: TRBV27
CDR3aa: CASSPGQGRIDTEAFF; j_gene: TRBJ1-1; v_gene: TRBV18
CDR3aa: CASSQGLAGVLNEQFF; j_gene: TRBJ2-1; v_gene: TRBV4-3
CDR3aa: CSVKRQVNTGELFF; j_gene: TRBJ2-2; v_gene: TRBV29-1
CDR3aa: CASSVVAGGNHEQFF; j_gene: TRBJ2-1; v_gene: TRBV9
CDR3aa: CASSPREDSNYGYTF; j_gene: TRBJ1-2; v_gene: TRBV18
CDR3aa: CASSLPVPGQGSYEQYF; j_gene: TRBJ2-7; v_gene: TRBV28
CDR3aa: CATREGSYQPQHF; j_gene: TRBJ1-5; v_gene: TRBV19
CDR3aa: CASSESPSVDEQYF; j_gene: TRBJ2-7; v_gene: TRBV10-1
CDR3aa: CASSQDQDRVGNQPQHF; j_gene: TRBJ1-5; v_gene: TRBV4-2
CDR3aa: CSVEGFPESDRNKETQYF; j_gene: TRBJ2-5; v_gene: TRBV29-1
CDR3aa: CASSPDRGDGNQPQHF; j_gene: TRBJ1-5; v_gene: TRBV4-3
CDR3aa: CASSLELRPPNAFF; j_gene: TRBJ1-1; v_gene: TRBV7-8
CDR3aa: CASSRGQQNTEAFF; j_gene: TRBJ1-1; v_gene: TRBV18
CDR3aa: CASSSGQAVGKLFF; j_gene: TRBJ1-4; v_gene: TRBV7-6
CDR3aa: CASSLKAGPSYEQYF; j_gene: TRBJ2-7; v_gene: TRBV7-3
CDR3aa: CASSRSPPGSPLHF; j_gene: TRBJ1-6; v_gene: TRBV3-1/TRBV3-2
CDR3aa: CASSNRGGEKLFF; j_gene: TRBJ1-4; v_gene: TRBV27
CDR3aa: CASSLVPSGTYEQYF; j_gene: TRBJ2-7; v_gene: TRBV5-5
CDR3aa: CASSSGTGEGQPQHF; j_gene: TRBJ1-5; v_gene: TRBV27
CDR3aa: CASSSTALADYGYTF; j_gene: TRBJ1-2; v_gene: TRBV5-6
CDR3aa: CASSYRAVNTEAFF; j_gene: TRBJ1-1; v_gene: TRBV28
CDR3aa: CASSLVSSGRYYEQYF; j_gene: TRBJ2-7; v_gene: TRBV5-1
CDR3aa: CAWSAMGTGGPIYNSPLHF; j_gene: TRBJ1-6; v_gene: TRBV30
CDR3aa: CASSQGGGSREQFF; j_gene: TRBJ2-1; v_gene: TRBV3-1/TRBV3-2
CDR3aa: CASSWRTSGYGEQFF; j_gene: TRBJ2-1; v_gene: TRBV6-2/TRBV6-3
CDR3aa: CASSQGSREEDTQYF; j_gene: TRBJ2-3; v_gene: TRBV4-3
CDR3aa: CASSYSGTGDYNEQFF; j_gene: TRBJ2-1; v_gene: TRBV5-6
CDR3aa: CASSTTGDPGELFF; j_gene: TRBJ2-2; v_gene: TRBV18
CDR3aa: CASRLDLGTGYGEQFF; j_gene: TRBJ2-1; v_gene: TRBV5-1
CDR3aa: CASNKDRGDTGELFF; j_gene: TRBJ2-2; v_gene: TRBV23-1
CDR3aa: CASSQAETGSSYNSPLHF; j_gene: TRBJ1-6; v_gene: TRBV4-1
CDR3aa: CATSEGLPDRGYEQYF; j_gene: TRBJ2-7; v_gene: TRBV24-1
CDR3aa: CSVVGGQGTYEQYF; j_gene: TRBJ2-7; v_gene: TRBV29-1
CDR3aa: CASSPATGGRNQPQHF; j_gene: TRBJ1-5; v_gene: TRBV18
CDR3aa: CASSGFVAGGRDTQYF; j_gene: TRBJ2-3; v_gene: TRBV19
CDR3aa: CASSPQDRASSYNSPLHF; j_gene: TRBJ1-6; v_gene: TRBV18
CDR3aa: CASSIGHRARGTEAFF; j_gene: TRBJ1-1; v_gene: TRBV19
CDR3aa: CASSGSGSGIDEQFF; j_gene: TRBJ2-1; v_gene: TRBV5-4
CDR3aa: CASSPPGTSGGSYNEQFF; j_gene: TRBJ2-1; v_gene: TRBV28
CDR3aa: CASSSHGGVGELFF; j_gene: TRBJ2-2; v_gene: TRBV7-3
CDR3aa: CASSPLNSNQPQHF; j_gene: TRBJ1-5; v_gene: TRBV18
CDR3aa: CASSQRTGPYEQYF; j_gene: TRBJ2-7; v_gene: TRBV4-3
CDR3aa: CASSFTGTGHNEQFF; j_gene: TRBJ2-1; v_gene: TRBV7-9
CDR3aa: CASRKQVGNVRNQPQHF; j_gene: TRBJ1-5; v_gene: TRBV28
CDR3aa: CASSLGIGRELYNEQFF; j_gene: TRBJ2-1; v_gene: TRBV28
CDR3aa: CASSLTRTGAYEQYF; j_gene: TRBJ2-7; v_gene: TRBV5-1
CDR3aa: CASSPAPQGRGQPQHF; j_gene: TRBJ1-5; v_gene: TRBV7-2
CDR3aa: CASSLPDRPYEQYF; j_gene: TRBJ2-7; v_gene: TRBV5-4
CDR3aa: CASSLWGTSYEQYF; j_gene: TRBJ2-7; v_gene: TRBV28
CDR3aa: CASSLAGRDNQPQHF; j_gene: TRBJ1-5; v_gene: TRBV7-2